These T cell receptor beta chains were read from a single sample in a study of T-cell memory formation after mild COVID-19. MiXCR, run by TCRdb on the 5' RACE reads, gives a single entry per CDR3 protein. The table has 410,000 or so distinct CDR3 sequences, about a quarter seen once. The sequenced sample consisted of PBMCs or a T cell subset sorted from them (not recorded which). These receptors were taken from an adult woman who had mild COVID-19 (a few samples of this study predate the infection). Cell type and time point are not known. Both conserved end residues are part of each CDR3. Fields, in order: J gene, V gene, D gene, clone size, CDR3 DNA, CDR3 protein. A D gene is named only where the DNA matches it firmly. Clone size appears in some rows only: once, few, many, or a class for an expanded clone.

TRBJ2-1 | TRBV24-1 | TRBD1 | few | TGTGCCACCAGTGATGCTGACAGGGACTCCTACAATGAGCAGTTCTTC | CATSDADRDSYNEQFF
TRBJ2-1 | TRBV5-1 | TRBD2 | - | TGCGCCAGCAGCGTCGGGACTAGCGGCAAATACAATGAGCAGTTCTTC | CASSVGTSGKYNEQFF
TRBJ2-7 | TRBV10-2 | - | few | TGCGCCAGCAGTGGACAGGCCGCCGGCGAGCAGTACTTC | CASSGQAAGEQYF
TRBJ2-3 | TRBV10-3 | - | - | TGTGCCATCATGGCAGAGGGCACAGATACGCAGTATTTT | CAIMAEGTDTQYF
TRBJ1-1 | TRBV7-8 | - | - | TGTGCCAGCAGCCGGGTGGCCGTAGTTGTGACAAATACTGAAGCTTTCTTT | CASSRVAVVVTNTEAFF
TRBJ2-3 | TRBV30 | TRBD2 | few | TGTGCCTGGAGTGTAGGGCTAGCGGGGGCAACAGATACGCAGTATTTT | CAWSVGLAGATDTQYF
TRBJ2-1 | TRBV7-9 | TRBD2 | - | TGTGCCAGCAGCGTTAGCGGGGCGAACAATGAGCAGTTCTTC | CASSVSGANNEQFF
TRBJ2-1 | TRBV4-3 | - | many | TGCGCCAGCAGCCAAGATCTCGGGGAGGCCTACAATGAGCAGTTCTTC | CASSQDLGEAYNEQFF
TRBJ2-5 | TRBV7-8 | - | - | TGTGCCAGCAGCTTCCGGACATTGCAAGAGACCCAGTACTTC | CASSFRTLQETQYF
TRBJ2-7 | TRBV24-1 | - | - | TGTGCCACCAGTGGAATGGGAAACGAGCAGTACTTC | CATSGMGNEQYF
TRBJ2-2 | TRBV5-1 | - | few | TGCGCCAGCAGCTTGTTGCCGTCAAAGGACACCGGGGAGCTGTTTTTT | CASSLLPSKDTGELFF
TRBJ2-5 | TRBV25-1 | - | - | TGTGCCAGCAGTCCCCCAAGGCTAGTGGGCAAAGAGACCCAGTACTTC | CASSPPRLVGKETQYF
TRBJ1-5 | TRBV12-3/TRBV12-4 | TRBD1 | few | TGTGCCAGCAGTTTACCGCCCGACAGGGGCACGGGTCAGCCCCAGCATTTT | CASSLPPDRGTGQPQHF